Below are 21 T cell receptor beta chains sequenced from a single sample in a study of shared clonotypes between healthy human individuals. Produced via immunoSEQ multiplex PCR; TCRdb's table is partial and in-frame only. The repertoire holds more than 2,000,000 clones, with 90% to 95% as singletons. The sample consisted of naive CD4+ T cells sorted from blood. As to subset: CD45RA+ positively selected. The receptor set was obtained from a man in his late teens or twenties in good health.

The V gene is TRBV27, the J gene TRBJ2-1; D is possibly TRBD1 or TRBD2 (7 bases each). Germline CDR1 and CDR2: MNHEY and SMNVEV (reference sequence). Trimming removed 6 bases at V and 4 bases at J, with 16 bases between. The CDR3 runs to 15 residues. The CDR3 region is CASSQGGPKYNEQFF. The CDR3 DNA is TGTGCCAGCAGCCAGGGGGGGCCCAAATACAATGAGCAGTTCTTC.

The chain joins TRBV6-5 to TRBJ1-4; D is possibly TRBD1 (6 bases). This CDR3 contains 15 residues. Germline V gene data show CDR1 as MNHEY and CDR2 as SVGAGI. Trimming cost V 0 bases and J 8 bases, with 13 bases left between them. The CDR3 nucleotides are TGTGCCAGCAGTTACTCAGGACAGTGGGACGAAAAACTGTTTTTT. Translated: CASSYSGQWDEKLFF.

The chain couples TRBV5-4 to TRBJ1-6; 8 bases are shared with TRBD1. J lost 7 bases, V lost 0 bases, and 6 bases had no gene match. CDR1 is SGHNT and CDR2 is YYREEE in the germline V gene (reference sequence). CDR3 size: 16 residues. CDR3 bases: TGTGCCAGCAGCTTGGGGCAGGGGGCGTACAATTCACCCCTCCACTTT. It codes for CASSLGQGAYNSPLHF.

The chain employs TRBV7-9 and TRBJ2-2; weak D call: TRBD1 (5 bases). CDR1 SEHNR and CDR2 FQNEAQ come from the germline V gene (reference sequence). V was cut by 5 bases and J by 7 bases, with 8 bases left in between. The CDR3 covers 12 residues. CDR3 in DNA: TGTGCCAGCAGCGTTCAGGGCGGGGAGCTGTTTTTT. Protein: CASSVQGGELFF.

Points on this clone: A clone one base away is much larger, so this may be a read error. Different DNA sequences within this sample yield the same CDR3. The chain is built from TRBV5-4 and TRBJ2-5; no definite D call. The germline CDR1 and CDR2 sequences are SGHNT and YYREEE (reference sequence). The CDR3 covers 11 residues. Trimming left V 2 bases short and J 3 bases short, with 2 bases between. This CDR3 reads CASSLEETQYF. DNA for the CDR3: TGTGCCAGCAGCTTAGAAGAGACCCAGTACTTC.

This clone appeared a single time. The chain joins TRBV28 to TRBJ1-6, with 8 nucleotides matching TRBD1. Losses at the gene ends were 5 bases for V and 0 bases for J; bases not matched to a gene: 12. There are 19 residues in the CDR3. Germline V gene sequence: CDR1 MDHEN, CDR2 SYDVKM. CDR3 coding DNA: TGTGCCAGCAGTCCAAGTAGACAGGGGATGAGCTCCTATAATTCACCCCTCCACTTT. Translation: CASSPSRQGMSSYNSPLHF.

The chain is built from TRBV11-2 and TRBJ2-5; 12 bases map to TRBD2. The CDR3 is 17 residues long. The J segment lost 4 bases and the V segment lost 1 base, leaving 7 bases of the junction unmatched. Germline V gene sequence: CDR1 SGHAT, CDR2 FQNNGV. CDR3 sequence reads: CASSLGLAGGGRETQYF. In DNA form, the CDR3 reads TGTGCCAGCAGCTTAGGGCTAGCGGGAGGGGGGCGAGAGACCCAGTACTTC.

The chain is built from TRBV13 and TRBJ1-5; 10 nucleotides match TRBD1. CDR3 length equals 16 residues. In germline, CDR1 is PRHDT, CDR2 FYEKMQ (reference sequence). The V gene end was trimmed by 0 bases and the J gene end by 5 bases; junction bases not matched to a gene: 4. CDR3 DNA: TGTGCCAGCAGCTTAGGAACTGGACAGGGGGATCAGCCCCAGCATTTT. It is translated as CASSLGTGQGDQPQHF.

This chain uses TRBV28 with TRBJ2-7, with TRBD2 matching over 8 bases. This CDR3 is built from 15 residues. Germline V gives CDR1 MDHEN, CDR2 SYDVKM. Trimming took 4 bases from V and 5 from J; bases not matched to a gene: 10. As DNA, the CDR3 is TGTGCCAGCAGTTCCCCCCAGCGGGAGCTCAACGAGCAGTACTTC. Translation: CASSSPQRELNEQYF.

The rearrangement joins TRBV15 to TRBJ2-5; 12 positions agree with TRBD1. Germline CDR1 LNHNV, CDR2 YYDKDF (reference sequence). Germline trimming cut 5 bases from V and 5 bases from J; bases unmatched to any gene: 6. The CDR3 extends over 15 amino acids. The CDR3 DNA is TGTGCCACCAGCGCCGGGGACAGGGGGCGGGAGACCCAGTACTTC. It specifies CATSAGDRGRETQYF.

The V call is TRBV9, the J call TRBJ2-1; tentative D call: TRBD2 (5 bases). The V end was cut by 0 bases, the J end by 0 bases, with 10 bases between. This CDR3 has 16 amino acids. Germline loops: CDR1 SGDLS, CDR2 YYNGEE. CDR3 in DNA: TGTGCCAGCAGCGTAGCTTCCCGGGGCTCCTACAATGAGCAGTTCTTC. Translating gives CASSVASRGSYNEQFF.

The chain joins TRBV19 to TRBJ1-4; perhaps TRBD1 as D (6 bases). CDR1 and CDR2 (germline): LNHDA, SQIVND (reference sequence). The V gene lost 8 bases and the J gene lost 0 bases, with 22 bases spanning the gap. The CDR3 extends over 18 amino acids. The CDR3 nucleotides read TGTGCCAGTGGAGGGGGACGGGCGGTTATGTCAACTAATGAAAAACTGTTTTTT. Amino acid sequence: CASGGGRAVMSTNEKLFF.

A note on this clone: The same CDR3 can be traced to other DNA sequences in this sample. This sequence joins TRBV6-6 and TRBJ1-5; perhaps TRBD1 as D (5 bases). V was trimmed by 5 bases and J by 1 base, leaving 6 bases between them. The germline gives CDR1 MNHNY, CDR2 SVGAGI (reference sequence). The CDR3 contains 13 residues. This CDR3 is CASSQGSNQPQHF. CDR3 in DNA: TGTGCCAGCAGTCAGGGAAGCAATCAGCCCCAGCATTTT.

The gene calls are TRBV27 and TRBJ1-2; D is perhaps TRBD1 (5 bases). V lost 1 base, J lost 4 bases, and 13 bases lay in between. CDR3 length: 15 amino acids. Germline CDR1 reads MNHEY; CDR2 reads SMNVEV (reference sequence). The CDR3 DNA sequence: TGTGCCAGCAGTTTATTGGGCGCGGGGACCTATGGCTACACCTTC. Translation gives CASSLLGAGTYGYTF.

This clone appeared once. This chain joins TRBV4-2 and TRBJ1-2; no clear D gene. The CDR3 covers 15 residues. The germline gives CDR1 LGHNA, CDR2 YNFKEQ. V lost 0 bases to trimming and J lost 0 bases, with 8 bases between them. CDR3 bases: TGTGCCAGCAGCCAAGAACCCAGAGCTAACTATGGCTACACCTTC. This translates into CASSQEPRANYGYTF.

DNA of the CDR3: TGTGCCAGCATTGGCTGGCAGCCCAATGAAAAACTGTTTTTT. This sequence encodes CASIGWQPNEKLFF. J is TRBJ1-4 and V is TRBV2; D remains ambiguous. The germline V gene has CDR1 SNHLY and CDR2 FYNNEI. Trimming took 7 bases from V and 5 from J, leaving 14 bases between them. The CDR3 spans 14 residues.

The chain has TRBV19 and TRBJ1-1; 7 bases fit TRBD1. CDR1 is LNHDA and CDR2 is SQIVND in the germline V gene (reference sequence). Germline trimming cut 7 bases from V and 5 bases from J; bases unmatched to any gene: 7. The CDR3 has 13 residues. CDR3 loop: CASKGQTVTEAFF. For the CDR3, the DNA is TGTGCCAGTAAGGGACAGACAGTGACTGAAGCTTTCTTT.

This rearrangement joins TRBV5-4 to TRBJ2-4; 8 bases fit TRBD2. The CDR3 is made up of 14 amino acids. V was clipped by 7 bases and J by 2 bases; unmatched bases: 5. CDR1 is SGHNT and CDR2 is YYREEE in the germline V gene (reference sequence). CDR3 DNA sequence: TGTGCCAGCTCGGGAGGGGGAACCAAAAACATTCAGTACTTC. This encodes CASSGGGTKNIQYF.

The rearrangement uses TRBV25-1 and TRBJ1-2; D is undetermined. Trimming removed 3 bases at V and 8 bases at J, with 22 bases between. CDR1 and CDR2 (germline): MGHDK, SYGVNS. This CDR3 is 16 amino acids long. This chain's CDR3 is CASSDPTPGLRRGYTF. CDR3 bases: TGTGCCAGCAGTGATCCCACCCCCGGGCTCCGACGGGGCTACACCTTC.

This clone has only one observation. The V call is TRBV4-1, the J call TRBJ2-7; 7 bases align to TRBD1. V lost 1 base, J lost 4 bases, and 13 bases stayed unmatched. CDR1 and CDR2 (germline): MGHRA, YSYEKL. This CDR3 is 17 amino acids long. The CDR3 loop reads CASSQGAGGSLTYEQYF. The CDR3 DNA reads as TGCGCCAGCAGCCAAGGGGCAGGGGGTAGTTTGACGTACGAGCAGTACTTC.

The chain couples TRBV9 to TRBJ2-7, with TRBD2 matching 11 bases. This CDR3 has 15 amino acids. V lost 3 bases, J lost 5 bases, and 7 bases stayed unmatched. Germline CDR1 and CDR2: SGDLS and YYNGEE. CDR3 sequence reads: CASSATSGRVDEQYF. The CDR3 coding sequence is TGTGCCAGCAGCGCCACTAGCGGGAGAGTCGACGAGCAGTACTTC.